This paragraph reports one T cell receptor (beta chain). This receptor's antigen is unknown. It has no much larger one-base neighbor in the sample; base qualities were not kept. This record belongs to a study of blood T cell repertoires in COVID-19 (dated by TCRdb to 2018 to 2021). About the full investigation: Samples covering the acute and convalescent phases of COVID-19 were provided by collaborators in the United States, Italy and Spain. The prospective study material was composed of cDNA or gDNA derived from T cells, B-cell-depleted T cells, or PBMCs. Subjects who had been exposed to COVID-19, were actively infected with it, or had recovered from it provided the deeply sampled blood TCRbeta repertoires that made up the dataset. The repertoires were made available in a free public database intended to serve as a resource for research on the immune response to SARS-CoV-2. Samples were obtained from the ongoing ImmuneRACE study (first 160 participants) and from some 1,300 subjects provided by 6 global collaborators. The sample metadata nearly always contained a de-identified subject ID, COVID-19 status, age in years and sex. Where available, HLA class I and class II types were taken from metadata supplied by the sample provider and were not determined by assay-based typing. Overall study outcomes, separate from this receptor: The quantity of clinical and demographic metadata differed by source and by participant and was supplied without curation.

In the prospective study, participants were about 18 to 90 years old, resided in around 25 geographic areas of the United States, and were enrolled through a virtual design. Cohort assignment in the prospective study relied on participant-reported clinical history from a screening survey and a study questionnaire. ImmuneRACE Cohort 3 recovered participants were defined by two consecutive negative NP/OP PCR tests, healthcare professional clearance, or symptom resolution. Mobile phlebotomists in the prospective study collected whole blood, serum and a nasopharyngeal or oropharyngeal swab from every participant. Prospective study participants could optionally give additional blood draws and questionnaires over an approximately 2-month period. Prospective study blood samples were shipped either frozen or at room temperature before DNA extraction. TCRbeta CDR3 regions were amplified from genomic DNA by means of the immunoSEQ Assay, a bias-controlled multiplex PCR. Turning to the authors' computational methods: Nucleated cell counts per sample were estimated from amplification of reference gene primers within the assay. Sequence reads were collapsed and filtered to measure the absolute abundance of every unique TCRbeta CDR3 rearrangement. For each sample, productive Simpson clonality was calculated as the square root of Simpson's diversity index over productive rearrangements. TCRdb limited this immuneACCESS table to in-frame rearrangements with V and J called. A share of clones is missing; checked studies link under half to unresolved V genes, and the rest is unexplained. The V and J calls and the clone size are those of that table, but D and trimming were determined from the DNA. Across this sample there are 300,000 to 350,000 clones, with nearly 90% seen only once. Roughly a tenth of the sample is in the top ten clones.

Including cysteine and phenylalanine, the CDR3 has 13 amino acids. Of all the DNA, just the CDR3 is kept, 39 bases in frame from base 1. V loses 1 base of germline sequence and J loses 6 bases, and the interval between the two ends is 6 bases. Via the germline V gene, CDR1 is KGHSH and CDR2 LQKENI. Sequencing input: PBMCs or T cells enriched from blood (not recorded which). The sequence joins TRBV18 to TRBJ1-4, with TRBD1 perhaps the D gene, on 6 matching bases. This TCR came from a woman aged 30 to 39 who had recovered from COVID-19. The bases read TGTGCCAGCTCACCACGACAGGATGAAAAACTGTTTTTT. Its coded protein is CASSPRQDEKLFF.